This T cell receptor beta chain was profiled in a study of response to subunit inactivated influenza vaccine. Study outcomes and limitations: The authors put forward the suggestion that each seasonal influenza vaccination may bring in only a limited number of new T cells.

Trimming cost V 6 bases and J 4 bases, with 16 bases left between them. The CDR3 extends over 14 amino acids. Germline loops: CDR1 SEHNR, CDR2 FQNEAQ (reference sequence). Via MiXCR, TCRdb re-called the RT-PCR reads, giving one row per CDR3 protein. The top ten hold over 8.5% of the sample, which has a few hundred thousand distinct CDR3 sequences, approximately 14% seen once. About this clonotype itself: Its target is not known.

Sequenced material: PBMCs from blood, taken about 12 days after vaccination. The chain combines TRBV7-9 with TRBJ2-7; D possibly corresponds to TRBD2 (6 bases). The receptor was isolated from a man in his fifties who received an inactivated influenza vaccine. The chain's CDR3 is CASRSGGLGYEQYF. The CDR3 DNA reads TGTGCCAGCAGGTCAGGAGGGTTGGGATACGAGCAGTACTTC.